This TCR beta chain came from a study of T cell responses to AZD1222 COVID-19 vaccine. Study-wide background: It was second doses at about 4 or about 12 weeks that were pooled.

Profiled with immunoSEQ multiplex PCR; TCRdb holds only in-frame clones, not every one. The sample holds about 85,000 clones; nearly 90% are singletons and the top ten take approximately 6.3%. The study, taken as a whole, reports: Breadth and depth of Spike-specific TCRs rose after two AZD1222 doses.

Of note for this clone: The antigen remains unidentified.

V was pared by 5 bases and J by 5 bases, with 6 bases of the junction left unmatched. In germline, CDR1 is SGHVS, CDR2 FNYEAQ. This CDR3 region has 14 residues. The V call is TRBV7-6, the J call TRBJ2-1; 7 positions agree with TRBD2. The clonotype originates from an adult in good health. The sequencing here drew on peripheral blood, taken on day 0 of AZD1222 vaccination. The CDR3 region has the DNA TGTGCCAGCAGCAGATCGGGAGGCCACAATGAGCAGTTCTTC. This sequence encodes CASSRSGGHNEQFF.